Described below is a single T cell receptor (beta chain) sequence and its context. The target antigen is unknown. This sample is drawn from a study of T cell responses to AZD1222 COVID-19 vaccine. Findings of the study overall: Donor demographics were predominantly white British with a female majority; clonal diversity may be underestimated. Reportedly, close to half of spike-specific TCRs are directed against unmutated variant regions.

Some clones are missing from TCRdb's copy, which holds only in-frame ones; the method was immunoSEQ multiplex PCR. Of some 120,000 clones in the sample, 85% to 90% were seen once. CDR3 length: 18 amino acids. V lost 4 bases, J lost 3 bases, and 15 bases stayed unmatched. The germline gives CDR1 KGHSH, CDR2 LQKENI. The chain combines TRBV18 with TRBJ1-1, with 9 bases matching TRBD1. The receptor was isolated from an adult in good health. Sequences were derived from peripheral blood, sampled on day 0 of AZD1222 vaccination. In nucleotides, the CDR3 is TGTGCCAGCTCACTTTCCGGGACAGGGTTGGTCTCGGACACTGAAGCTTTCTTT. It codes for CASSLSGTGLVSDTEAFF.